The clone carrying this TCR beta chain came up many times. Antigen unknown. Participants with hyperthyroidism, aged 18 to 65, were newly diagnosed with under 2 months' duration. This record belongs to a study of Graves' ophthalmopathy and Graves' hyperthyroidism. This CDR3 is built from 14 residues. Germline loops: CDR1 KGHSH, CDR2 LQKENI. Deletions cut 6 bases from V and 4 bases from J, with 15 bases between. Study-wide findings and caveats: Most clonotypes expanded in thyroid above 0.001 frequency were present in blood too.

The sequenced template was RNA, covering the TCR beta CDR3 region. First-round RT-PCR used HTBI primers; second-round multiplex PCR followed. TCRdb redid the calling of the multiplex PCR reads with MiXCR, one entry per CDR3 protein. The table shows 400,000 to 450,000 distinct CDR3 sequences, with roughly 20% occurring only once. This TCR was sampled from a woman aged 18 to 35 with stable Graves' hyperthyroidism. The sequenced sample consisted of peripheral blood. The rearrangement joins TRBV18 to TRBJ2-5, with D unclear. The DNA of the CDR3 is TGTGCCAGCTCCCCGACCGCAGGAAGAGAGACCCAGTACTTC. Protein: CASSPTAGRETQYF.